Listed here are 16 T cell receptor beta chains from one sample, sequenced in a study of blood T cell repertoires in COVID-19. Only in-frame clones appear in the TCRdb table, and some are missing; sequencing was by immunoSEQ multiplex PCR. This sample has under 95,000 clones, with about 73% found just once. The specimen was peripheral blood. These receptors originate from a man aged 50 to 59 with active or convalescent COVID-19.

J is TRBJ2-3 and V is TRBV27, with TRBD1 as a possible D gene (6 bases). The V gene lost 5 bases and the J gene lost 0 bases, with 18 bases spanning the gap. The CDR3 has 17 amino acids. CDR1 MNHEY and CDR2 SMNVEV come from the germline V gene (reference sequence). The CDR3 DNA reads as TGTGCCAGCAGTCCTAGCAGGGGAGTCCGCAGCACAGATACGCAGTATTTT. Translated, it gives CASSPSRGVRSTDTQYF.

This chain joins TRBV25-1 and TRBJ1-6, with 10 bases matching TRBD1. V lost 3 bases, J lost 8 bases, and 10 bases stayed unmatched. Germline-derived CDR1 and CDR2 are MGHDK and SYGVNS. The length of the CDR3 is 17 residues. DNA for the CDR3: TGTGCCAGCAGTGAGATTCGGGGACAGGGGAATCATTCACCCCTCCACTTT. Its protein product is CASSEIRGQGNHSPLHF.

The chain has TRBV13 and TRBJ1-1, with TRBD1 matching over 8 bases. The CDR3 is made up of 15 amino acids. J gave up 2 bases and V 5 bases, and 7 bases lay outside the gene matches. Germline CDR1 reads PRHDT; CDR2 reads FYEKMQ (reference sequence). The CDR3 coding sequence is TGTGCCAGCAGCCCTGACAGGGGTCTAAACACTGAAGCTTTCTTT. It translates to CASSPDRGLNTEAFF. Using reference TRBV13 and TRBJ1-1 for the parts outside the CDR3, the full variable domain is AAGVIQSPRHLIKEKRETATLKCYPIPRHDTVYWYQQGPGQDPQFLISFYEKMQSDKGSIPDRFSAQQFSDYHSELNMSSLELGDSALYFCASSPDRGLNTEAFFGQGTRLTVV.

The chain couples TRBV19 to TRBJ2-2, with 10 bases fitting TRBD1. V dropped 0 bases and J dropped 4; count of bases not matched to a gene: 20. The V gene's germline CDR1 is LNHDA and CDR2 SQIVND (reference sequence). The CDR3 covers 22 residues. The CDR3 region is CASSIDLLTGGGRISGTGELFF. The DNA for the CDR3 is TGTGCCAGTAGTATAGATCTTCTGACAGGGGGCGGACGGATTTCGGGCACCGGGGAGCTGTTTTTT.

The rearrangement uses TRBV2 and TRBJ2-6; no clear D. Germline loops: CDR1 SNHLY, CDR2 FYNNEI. CDR3 length: 15 residues. V shed 2 bases and J shed 0 bases, with 5 bases lying between them. DNA for the CDR3: TGTGCCAGCAGTGAATCTCGCTCTGGGGCCAACGTCCTGACTTTC. Translated: CASSESRSGANVLTF.

This clone appeared a single time. The chain carries TRBV4-3 and TRBJ1-6; TRBD1 matches at 8 bases. Germline V gene data show CDR1 as LGHNA and CDR2 as YSLEER. The CDR3 sequence is 11 residues long. V shed 10 bases and J 11 bases; nucleotides not matched to a gene: 4. CDR3 sequence reads: CATRGRPPLHF. Here the CDR3 DNA reads TGCGCCACCAGGGGGCGGCCACCCCTCCACTTT.

This clone was counted only a few times. The gene calls are TRBV30 and TRBJ2-7; possible D gene TRBD1, 5 bases. Germline V gene data show CDR1 as GTSNPN and CDR2 as SVGIG (reference sequence). V was cut by 1 base and J by 3 bases, with 13 bases left in between. The CDR3 is 14 amino acids. CDR3 DNA: TGTGCCTGGAGTGGGGGCGGATCGTACTACGAGCAGTACTTC. It translates to CAWSGGGSYYEQYF.

The chain is built from TRBV5-1 and TRBJ2-1; 8 bases line up with TRBD2. Germline V gives CDR1 SGHRS, CDR2 YFSETQ. The CDR3 is made up of 16 amino acids. Trimming removed 7 bases from V and 7 bases from J; junction bases left unmatched: 16. The CDR3 protein is CASAAKTGGQGNEQFF. In DNA, the CDR3 is TGCGCCAGCGCCGCCAAGACGGGGGGGCAGGGGAATGAGCAGTTCTTC.

The rearrangement joins TRBV3-1 (or the pseudogene TRBV3-2) to TRBJ2-7; 10 positions match TRBD1. CDR1 and CDR2 (germline): LGHDT, YNNKEL (reference sequence). V gave up 1 base and J gave up 2 bases; unmatched junction bases: 8. This CDR3 has 17 residues. The CDR3 bases are TGTGCCAGCAGCCAAGGTCTCCCGGGACAGGGGACCTACGAGCAGTACTTC. It translates to CASSQGLPGQGTYEQYF.

The rearrangement links TRBV12-3 or TRBV12-4 to TRBJ1-1; the D gene is possibly TRBD1 (6 bases). V was clipped by 4 bases and J by 5 bases, with 11 bases between them. The CDR3 covers 13 residues. This chain's CDR3 is CASSSRGMTEAFF. The CDR3 DNA reads TGTGCCAGCAGTTCCAGGGGAATGACTGAAGCTTTCTTT.

The rearrangement uses TRBV20-1 and TRBJ2-1; D might be TRBD1 (5 bases). The germline V and J ends were trimmed by 7 bases and 9 bases, with 13 bases remaining between them. The CDR3 is 11 amino acids. CDR1 DFQATT and CDR2 SNEGSKA come from the germline V gene (reference sequence). The CDR3 DNA sequence: TGCAGTGTTAATTTAAGGGGTGAGCAGTTCTTC. It is translated as CSVNLRGEQFF.

The chain couples TRBV5-1 to TRBJ1-4, with unresolved D. Trimming pared 5 bases from V and 8 bases from J, leaving 13 bases between. This CDR3 has 13 residues. Germline loops: CDR1 SGHRS, CDR2 YFSETQ. CDR3 region: CASSSETPEKLFF. The CDR3 DNA reads as TGCGCCAGCAGTTCCGAGACACCCGAAAAACTGTTTTTT.

The V and J genes are TRBV12-5 and TRBJ1-1; no definite D call. CDR3 length: 15 residues. Germline lookup yields CDR1 LGHNT and CDR2 FRNRAP. V lost 2 bases and J lost 2, with 12 bases in between. CDR3 sequence (DNA): TGTGCTAGTGGTTTGATCCTAACAGTTAACACTGAAGCTTTCTTT. This translates into CASGLILTVNTEAFF. The entire variable domain, with the rest obtained from reference TRBV12-5 and TRBJ1-1, is as follows: DARVTQTPRHKVTEMGQEVTMRCQPILGHNTVFWYRQTMMQGLELLAYFRNRAPLDDSGMPKDRFSAEMPDATLATLKIQPSEPRDSAVYFCASGLILTVNTEAFFGQGTRLTVV.

J is TRBJ2-3 and V is TRBV9; 9 nucleotides match TRBD2. Looked up from germline, CDR1 is SGDLS and CDR2 is YYNGEE. V dropped 0 bases and J dropped 3; count of bases not matched to a gene: 2. The CDR3 totals 15 residues. CDR3 DNA sequence: TGTGCCAGCAGCGTAGATGCGGGGGGGACAGATACGCAGTATTTT. It specifies CASSVDAGGTDTQYF.

The V gene is TRBV4-1, the J gene TRBJ1-4, with D maybe TRBD1 (5 bases). Germline assignment: CDR1 MGHRA and CDR2 YSYEKL. The CDR3 runs to 16 residues. The V gene lost 1 base and the J gene lost 1 base, with 10 bases spanning the gap. CDR3 sequence (DNA): TGCGCCAGCAGCCAAGTCATCCAGGGAACTAATGAAAAACTGTTTTTT. This sequence encodes CASSQVIQGTNEKLFF.

V gene TRBV7-2 combines with J gene TRBJ2-7; D is possibly TRBD2 (7 bases). The germline gives CDR1 SGHTA, CDR2 FQGNSA. V was trimmed by 5 bases and J by 0 bases, leaving 17 bases between them. CDR3 size: 16 residues. The DNA for the CDR3 is TGTGCCAGCAGCCACACGGGGGGCCTTAGCTCCTACGAGCAGTACTTC. Amino acid sequence: CASSHTGGLSSYEQYF.